This T cell receptor (beta chain) was documented in a study of regulatory T cells in long-lasting Graves disease. Specified time point: newly diagnosed GD, antithyroid drugs for less than 3 months. PBMCs were the source of the RNA used for TCR sequencing. This clonotype was seen a few times. Its antigen is still unknown. TCR beta libraries were built with iRepertoire HTBI primers and Arm-PCR of CDR3 regions. TCRdb redid the calling of the multiplex PCR reads with MiXCR, one entry per CDR3 protein. The sample has 500,000 or so distinct CDR3 sequences, 13% to 15% seen once. Study conclusions and caveats: Patients with persistent disease shared over 2,500 public clonotypes, outpacing the 966 shared by new patients. For persistent Graves' patients, TCR diversity was lower than for newly diagnosed ones.

The germline V gene encodes CDR1 SGHVS and CDR2 FQNEAQ. CDR3 size: 17 residues. J gave up 2 bases and V 2 bases, and 5 bases lay outside the gene matches. These data were also filed under a second study, of T cells in Graves' hyperthyroidism and ophthalmopathy. That work states: Exclusion followed for patients with uncontrolled infection, other autoimmune disease, pregnancy or lactation.

The TCR sequence derives from a woman between 45 and 65 years old with Graves disease. Sequencing used peripheral blood mononuclear cells (PBMCs), obtained at new diagnosis, from a patient treated with antithyroid drugs. V is TRBV7-8 and J is TRBJ2-2, with 10 nucleotides matching TRBD2. Written as DNA, the CDR3 is TGTGCCAGCAGCTTATTTTCTAGCGGGGGAAACACCGGGGAGCTGTTTTTT. It is translated as CASSLFSSGGNTGELFF. Variable domain in full (rest from reference TRBV7-8 and TRBJ2-2): GAGVSQSPRYKVAKRGQDVALRCDPISGHVSLFWYQQALGQGPEFLTYFQNEAQLDKSGLPSDRFFAERPEGSVSTLKIQRTQQEDSAVYLCASSLFSSGGNTGELFFGEGSRLTVL.